This entry concerns a single TCR beta chain. Its cognate antigen is unknown. The data originate from a study of T cell repertoires in cytomegalovirus infection. The CDR3 has 14 residues. V was shortened by 6 bases and J by 4 bases, with 17 bases between the two germline ends. CDR1 is DFQATT and CDR2 is SNEGSKA in the germline V gene (reference sequence). Each CDR3 protein is one row after TCRdb ran MiXCR on the reads. Of approximately 910,000 distinct CDR3 sequences in the sample, about 33% were seen once. The sequencing here drew on cultured CD8+ T cells from PBMCs, taken from culture after CMV antigen stimulation. The TCR comes from a human donor in good health (CMV status not recorded). Some clones in this sample may be carry-over from other donors' samples. This rearrangement joins TRBV20-1 to TRBJ2-3, with D perhaps TRBD2 (7 bases). CDR3 nucleotide sequence: TGCAGTGCGAAAAGCGGGGAGGGGGCAGATACGCAGTATTTT. Translated, it gives CSAKSGEGADTQYF.